Here is one T cell receptor beta chain with its context. The germline V gene has CDR1 SGHVS and CDR2 FNYEAQ. CDR3 length: 15 amino acids. V gave up 4 bases and J gave up 6 bases, with 18 bases separating them. The sample belongs to a study of blood T cell repertoires in COVID-19. Study background: Collection of acute and convalescent COVID-19 samples took place in the United States, Italy and Spain. In each case, the material was cDNA or gDNA derived from T cells, B-cell-depleted T cells, or PBMCs.

Data came from immunoSEQ multiplex PCR; TCRdb stores just in-frame clones and leaves some out. The table has 250,000 or so clones, approximately 87% seen once. The sample was peripheral blood. The TCR comes from a woman in her thirties or forties who had recovered from COVID-19. J is TRBJ1-2 and V is TRBV7-6, with D possibly being TRBD1 (5 bases). CDR3 nucleotide sequence: TGTGCCAGCAGCTCCCATCCGGGGGAGAGGAATGGCTACACCTTC. This translates into CASSSHPGERNGYTF.